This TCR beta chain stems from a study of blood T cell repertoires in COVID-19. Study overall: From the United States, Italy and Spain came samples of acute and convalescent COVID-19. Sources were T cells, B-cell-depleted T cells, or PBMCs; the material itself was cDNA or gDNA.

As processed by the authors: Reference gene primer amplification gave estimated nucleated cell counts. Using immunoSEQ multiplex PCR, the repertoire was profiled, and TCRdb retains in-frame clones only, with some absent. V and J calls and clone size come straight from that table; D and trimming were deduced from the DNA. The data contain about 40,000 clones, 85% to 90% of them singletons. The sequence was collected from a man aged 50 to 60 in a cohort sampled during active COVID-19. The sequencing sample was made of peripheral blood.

In DNA form, the CDR3 reads TGTGCCAGCACCCCGGGACTAGCGGGACTCCAAGAGACCCAGTACTTC. This sequence encodes CASTPGLAGLQETQYF. The chain uses TRBV6-2 or TRBV6-3 and TRBJ2-5; 13 bases match TRBD2. CDR1 and CDR2 from the germline V gene are MNHEY and SVGEGT. The CDR3 consists of 16 residues. V trimming: 7 bases; J trimming: 1 base; junction bases outside the gene matches: 6.